This is a list of T cell receptor beta chains from one sample in a study of T cell responses to AZD1222 COVID-19 vaccine. Profiling relied on immunoSEQ multiplex PCR, and the TCRdb table lists in-frame clones only, not all of them. The table includes 80,000 to 100,000 clones, 85% to 90% detected once. Sequenced here: peripheral blood, sampled 28 days after the second AZD1222 dose. These receptors all come from an adult who received the AZD1222 COVID-19 vaccine. Both conserved end residues are part of each CDR3.

TRBV5-4 | CASSLAGVDQPQHF
TRBV9 | CASSADSGGNQPQHF
TRBV18 | CASSDALAGGDEQYF
TRBV14 | CASSQQQGPGNTIYF
TRBV5-8 | CASSFLSSGYNEQFF
TRBV14 | CASSQDTTGRGELFF
TRBV5-1 | CASSSGTGTEAFF
TRBV7-8 | CASSFSTGRGQETQYF
TRBV19 | CASRQGTFSTDTQYF
TRBV5-1 | CASSWQGLNTEAFF
TRBV5-1 | CASSLGNTRGTEAFF
TRBV19 | CASSTGQGFYNEQFF
TRBV11-2 | CASSSFWKDTGELFF
TRBV6-5 | CAARSSGANVLTF
TRBV2 | CASRWDNQETQYF
TRBV19 | CASSNGGAGRTEAFF
TRBV4-1 | CASSQGKAGAYNEQFF
TRBV5-1 | CASSYRYSGANVLTF
TRBV3-1/TRBV3-2 | CASSQEGLGTGATGELFF
TRBV20-1 | CSALRDKQYF
TRBV7-9 | CASSPRLGGLTDTQYF
TRBV7-3 | CASSLSRTTEAFF
TRBV11-3 | CASSPHAGSGQETQYF
TRBV3-1/TRBV3-2 | CASSQTGGNTEAFF
TRBV2 | CASSETGLNYGYTF
TRBV6-5 | CASRGLAGRNEQFF
TRBV7-9 | CASSLDPPGTEAFF
TRBV7-8 | CASSLLRGSSTDTQYF
TRBV7-9 | CASSSPGGGTDTQYF
TRBV9 | CASSRQGATTNYGYTF
TRBV7-9 | CASTLIPGYEEFF
TRBV6-5 | CASKGNNYGYTF
TRBV2 | CASSERGGYGYTF
TRBV30 | CAWSAAGDQPQHF
TRBV27 | CASSRSPGHLGETQYF
TRBV2 | CASSLTGPQFYGYTF
TRBV2 | CASTLGRTYGYTF
TRBV2 | CASSEVTAEQPQHF
TRBV3-1/TRBV3-2 | CASSQGTGVGYTF